Listed below are T cell receptor beta chains from one sample, sequenced in a study of T cells in localized non-small cell lung cancer. Assay used: immunoSEQ multiplex PCR; TCRdb lists only in-frame clones, some missing. This sample has 4,000 to 5,000 clones, with roughly 29% found just once. This specimen was lung tumor tissue, taken before any cancer treatment. These receptors originate from a man aged 40-75 years with stage II lung adenocarcinoma. Both conserved end residues are part of each CDR3. Fields, in order: J gene, D gene, clone size, V gene, CDR3 protein, CDR3 DNA. The D gene is left open where the match is weak. The listing skips clone size in some rows; elsewhere it reads once, few, many or a size class.

J: TRBJ2-7; D: NA; size: few; V: TRBV11-3; CDR3: CASSWEGGKGLEQYF; DNA: TGTGCCAGCAGCTGGGAAGGCGGGAAGGGGCTCGAGCAGTACTTC
J: TRBJ1-4; D: TRBD1; size: few; V: TRBV11-3; CDR3: CASSSSTGSNEKLFF; DNA: TGTGCCAGCAGCTCCTCGACAGGGTCGAATGAAAAACTGTTTTTT
J: TRBJ1-3; D: NA; size: large; V: TRBV25-1; CDR3: CASSESRGGNTIYF; DNA: TGTGCCAGCAGTGAATCTCGGGGTGGAAACACCATATATTTT
J: TRBJ1-3; D: TRBD1; size: NA; V: TRBV7-6; CDR3: CASSPNQGADGNTIYF; DNA: TGTGCCAGCAGCCCTAACCAGGGGGCGGACGGAAACACCATATATTTT
J: TRBJ2-4; D: NA; size: few; V: TRBV4-1; CDR3: CASSPPGGASKNIQYF; DNA: TGCGCCAGCAGCCCACCAGGCGGGGCTAGCAAAAACATTCAGTACTTC
J: TRBJ2-2; D: NA; size: NA; V: TRBV28; CDR3: CATRTGNTGELFF; DNA: TGTGCCACTAGGACGGGGAACACCGGGGAGCTGTTTTTT
J: TRBJ1-2; D: NA; size: NA; V: TRBV28; CDR3: CASSSFSYGYTF; DNA: TGTGCCAGCAGTTCCTTTTCCTATGGCTACACCTTC
J: TRBJ2-2; D: NA; size: few; V: TRBV6-8; CDR3: CAISARDQSSPNTGELFF; DNA: TGTGCCATCAGTGCCCGAGATCAAAGCAGCCCGAACACCGGGGAGCTGTTTTTT
J: TRBJ2-2; D: TRBD2; size: NA; V: TRBV6-8; CDR3: CASSEGTSGNTGELFF; DNA: TGTGCCAGCAGTGAGGGGACTAGCGGAAACACCGGGGAGCTGTTTTTT
J: TRBJ2-1; D: NA; size: NA; V: TRBV9; CDR3: CASSPSGVPREQFF; DNA: TGTGCCAGCAGCCCTTCCGGGGTACCTAGGGAGCAGTTCTTC
J: TRBJ2-7; D: NA; size: NA; V: TRBV6-8; CDR3: CAIRDSNRGPYEQYF; DNA: TGTGCCATCAGGGACTCCAACCGTGGGCCTTACGAGCAGTACTTC
J: TRBJ2-7; D: NA; size: NA; V: TRBV10-2; CDR3: CASSEGLHHTYEQYF; DNA: TGCGCCAGCAGTGAAGGATTACATCACACCTACGAGCAGTACTTC
J: TRBJ2-1; D: TRBD2; size: NA; V: TRBV5-1; CDR3: CASSSSGAYNEQFF; DNA: TGCGCCAGCAGCTCTAGCGGGGCCTACAATGAGCAGTTCTTC
J: TRBJ2-5; D: NA; size: medium-sized; V: TRBV9; CDR3: CASSVEPGLTTQYF; DNA: TGTGCCAGCAGCGTAGAGCCTGGCTTGACGACCCAGTACTTC
J: TRBJ2-1; D: NA; size: NA; V: TRBV5-1; CDR3: CASSQDRDSLYNEQFF; DNA: TGCGCCAGCAGCCAAGACCGGGACTCGCTATACAATGAGCAGTTCTTC
J: TRBJ2-7; D: NA; size: few; V: TRBV6-1; CDR3: CASSEGYYEQYF; DNA: TGTGCCAGCAGTGAAGGTTACTACGAGCAGTACTTC
J: TRBJ1-5; D: NA; size: NA; V: TRBV30; CDR3: CAWSVPGNQPQHF; DNA: TGTGCCTGGAGTGTACCAGGGAATCAGCCCCAGCATTTT
J: TRBJ2-3; D: NA; size: NA; V: TRBV18; CDR3: CASSPPGGPMGTDTQYF; DNA: TGTGCCAGCTCACCACCGGGCGGGCCCATGGGCACAGATACGCAGTATTTT
J: TRBJ1-2; D: TRBD1; size: NA; V: TRBV28; CDR3: CASSRTQGGNGYTF; DNA: TGTGCCAGCAGCCGCACTCAGGGGGGGAATGGCTACACCTTC
J: TRBJ1-3; D: NA; size: NA; V: TRBV10-2; CDR3: CAILPGITPGNTIYF; DNA: TGCGCCATCCTCCCTGGGATCACACCTGGAAACACCATATATTTT
J: TRBJ1-5; D: NA; size: NA; V: TRBV30; CDR3: CAWSVEGFSFNQPQHF; DNA: TGTGCCTGGAGTGTAGAGGGGTTTAGTTTCAATCAGCCCCAGCATTTT
J: TRBJ1-1; D: NA; size: NA; V: TRBV10-2; CDR3: CASNPDSGSYAFF; DNA: TGCGCCAGCAATCCGGACTCCGGCTCATACGCTTTCTTT
J: TRBJ2-7; D: TRBD1; size: few; V: TRBV11-3; CDR3: CASSSGQGVDEQYF; DNA: TGTGCCAGCAGCTCTGGACAGGGGGTTGACGAGCAGTACTTC
J: TRBJ2-1; D: TRBD2; size: NA; V: TRBV11-3; CDR3: CASSQLGASGKNEQFF; DNA: TGTGCCAGCAGCCAACTTGGCGCTAGCGGGAAGAATGAGCAGTTCTTC
J: TRBJ1-3; D: TRBD1; size: NA; V: TRBV6-8; CDR3: CASRRQGALRTIYF; DNA: TGTGCCAGCAGGCGGCAGGGGGCTTTACGCACCATATATTTT
J: TRBJ1-4; D: NA; size: NA; V: TRBV28; CDR3: CASSLPGEGEKLFF; DNA: TGTGCCAGCAGTTTGCCCGGTGAGGGAGAAAAACTGTTTTTT
J: TRBJ1-1; D: NA; size: NA; V: TRBV18; CDR3: CASSIRSSFAWGTEAFF; DNA: TGTGCCAGCTCTATACGCAGCTCATTCGCTTGGGGCACTGAAGCTTTCTTT
J: TRBJ1-5; D: NA; size: NA; V: TRBV15; CDR3: CATSRDSRGNQPQHF; DNA: TGTGCCACCAGCAGAGATTCCAGAGGCAATCAGCCCCAGCATTTT
J: TRBJ2-7; D: TRBD1; size: NA; V: TRBV6-8; CDR3: CASSASPTGGYEQYF; DNA: TGTGCCAGCAGTGCCTCCCCCACAGGGGGCTACGAGCAGTACTTC
J: TRBJ2-1; D: NA; size: NA; V: TRBV6-4; CDR3: CASSAGNEQFF; DNA: TGTGCCAGCAGTGCGGGGAACGAGCAGTTCTTC
J: TRBJ2-7; D: NA; size: medium-sized; V: TRBV11-3; CDR3: CASSLDAGSRASSYEQYF; DNA: TGTGCCAGCAGCCTCGACGCGGGTTCCAGGGCTAGCTCCTACGAGCAGTACTTC
J: TRBJ2-2; D: NA; size: few; V: TRBV14; CDR3: CASSQDVGTGELFF; DNA: TGTGCCAGCAGCCAAGACGTAGGGACCGGGGAGCTGTTTTTT
J: TRBJ2-5; D: NA; size: few; V: TRBV18; CDR3: CASSPSQETQYF; DNA: TGTGCCAGCTCCCCAAGCCAAGAGACCCAGTACTTC
J: TRBJ2-2; D: TRBD2; size: few; V: TRBV12-5; CDR3: CAVKTSGTDGELFF; DNA: TGTGCCGTGAAGACTAGCGGGACCGACGGGGAGCTGTTTTTT
J: TRBJ1-1; D: NA; size: NA; V: TRBV19; CDR3: CASSYGYTEAFF; DNA: TGTGCCAGTAGTTACGGTTACACTGAAGCTTTCTTT
J: TRBJ1-1; D: NA; size: NA; V: TRBV28; CDR3: CASSWRGPLITNTEAFF; DNA: TGTGCCAGCTCCTGGCGGGGTCCTTTGATTACGAACACTGAAGCTTTCTTT
J: TRBJ2-7; D: TRBD2; size: medium-sized; V: TRBV6-8; CDR3: CASSDRDGGGDYEQYF; DNA: TGTGCCAGCAGTGACAGGGACGGCGGGGGGGACTACGAGCAGTACTTC
J: TRBJ2-2; D: TRBD1; size: medium-sized; V: TRBV11-3; CDR3: CASSLDRGHRELFF; DNA: TGTGCCAGCAGCCTTGACAGGGGACACCGGGAGCTGTTTTTT
J: TRBJ2-7; D: NA; size: NA; V: TRBV5-1; CDR3: CASSAEPGLTEQYF; DNA: TGCGCCAGCAGCGCAGAACCGGGACTTACCGAGCAGTACTTC
J: TRBJ2-1; D: TRBD2; size: medium-sized; V: TRBV6-1; CDR3: CASSEASGRANEQFF; DNA: TGTGCCAGCAGTGAAGCGTCCGGGAGGGCCAATGAGCAGTTCTTC
J: TRBJ2-7; D: TRBD1; size: NA; V: TRBV11-3; CDR3: CASSRIDRAPYEQYF; DNA: TGTGCCAGCAGCAGAATTGACAGGGCCCCTTACGAGCAGTACTTC
J: TRBJ2-7; D: NA; size: NA; V: TRBV5-1; CDR3: CASSLGLGGGTYEQYF; DNA: TGCGCCAGCAGCTTGGGTCTAGGTGGCGGAACCTACGAGCAGTACTTC